The 10 T cell receptor beta chains presented below share a single source sample, sequenced in a study of blood T cell repertoires in COVID-19. Sequencing used immunoSEQ multiplex PCR; TCRdb keeps in-frame clones, though not all of them. The table shows roughly 250,000 clones, with approximately 83% occurring only once. The specimen was peripheral blood. The receptor set was obtained from a person aged 65 to 79 with COVID-19, enrolled during active disease.

The chain employs TRBV4-1 and TRBJ2-1; 11 bases align to TRBD2. V lost 1 base and J lost 9; bases outside the gene matches: 5. In germline, CDR1 is MGHRA, CDR2 YSYEKL. The CDR3 sequence is 15 residues long. This CDR3 reads CASSQAVAGGREQFF. The CDR3 DNA sequence: TGCGCCAGCAGCCAAGCGGTAGCGGGGGGGCGTGAGCAGTTCTTC.

J is TRBJ2-2 and V is TRBV9; tentative D call: TRBD1 (5 bases). This CDR3 is 17 amino acids long. Germline CDR1 SGDLS, CDR2 YYNGEE. Trimming stripped 2 bases from V and 4 bases from J, with 18 bases between. CDR3 loop: CASSVQGRPPFTGELFF. CDR3 in DNA: TGTGCCAGCAGCGTCCAGGGTCGTCCACCCTTCACCGGGGAGCTGTTTTTT.

V usage is TRBV15 and J usage is TRBJ2-3; 7 nucleotides match TRBD2. With V trimmed by 1 base and J by 6 bases, 10 bases remained unmatched. Germline-derived CDR1 and CDR2 are LNHNV and YYDKDF (reference sequence). The CDR3 has 16 amino acids. The CDR3 region has the DNA TGTGCCACCAGCAGAGTCCAAGCGGGGTGGGGTGATACGCAGTATTTT. It is translated as CATSRVQAGWGDTQYF.

J is TRBJ2-1 and V is TRBV7-9; D uncertain. This CDR3 has 12 amino acids. Germline values: CDR1 SEHNR, CDR2 FQNEAQ (reference sequence). The V end lost 5 bases, the J end lost 7 bases, and 9 bases lay between the germline ends. The CDR3 here is CASSKPRNEQFF. The CDR3 region has the DNA TGTGCCAGCAGCAAGCCACGGAATGAGCAGTTCTTC.

The V and J genes are TRBV6-5 and TRBJ2-7, with TRBD2 as a possible D gene (6 bases). Germline CDR1 is MNHEY and CDR2 is SVGAGI. This CDR3 comprises 15 residues. V dropped 7 bases and J dropped 6 bases, with 22 bases sitting between them. The CDR3 DNA reads as TGTGCCAGCATAGTCGGGCTTAGGATGGGGGGCGAGCAGTACTTC. Translating it yields CASIVGLRMGGEQYF.

This chain uses TRBV29-1 with TRBJ2-3, with D perhaps matching TRBD1 (6 bases). The CDR3 runs 14 residues. Trimming pared 0 bases from V and 6 bases from J, leaving 13 bases between. Germline V gene lookup returns CDR1 SQVTM and CDR2 ANQGSEA. The CDR3 loop reads CSVEEEDTGDTQYF. As DNA, the CDR3 is TGCAGCGTTGAAGAAGAGGACACAGGGGATACGCAGTATTTT.

This chain uses TRBV5-8 with TRBJ2-1; TRBD2 matches at 12 bases. V shed 4 bases and J 6 bases; nucleotides not matched to a gene: 5. Germline V gene sequence: CDR1 SGHTS, CDR2 YDEGEE. The CDR3 length is 15 residues. In nucleotides, the CDR3 is TGTGCCAGCAGCCCTACTAGCGGGGGGCCCAATGAGCAGTTCTTC. Its protein product is CASSPTSGGPNEQFF. Using reference TRBV5-8 and TRBJ2-1 for the parts outside the CDR3, the full variable domain is EAGVTQSPTHLIKTRGQQATLRCSPISGHTSVYWYQQALGLGLQFLLWYDEGEERNRGNFPPRFSGRQFPNYSSELNVNALELEDSALYLCASSPTSGGPNEQFFGPGTRLTVL.

This clone occurred once. DNA for the CDR3: TGTGCCAGCAGCTTATCGGGGGTGCCGAATCAGCCCCAGCATTTT. Translation: CASSLSGVPNQPQHF. V and J are TRBV5-6 and TRBJ1-5; perhaps TRBD1 as D (5 bases). Germline lookup yields CDR1 SGHDT and CDR2 YYEEEE. This CDR3 is 15 amino acids long. The V end was cut by 2 bases, the J end by 4 bases, with 13 bases between.

This clone was found a few times. V usage is TRBV29-1 and J usage is TRBJ2-1; perhaps TRBD1 as D (6 bases). The CDR3 consists of 13 residues. Germline V CDR1 and CDR2: SQVTM, ANQGSEA. V shed 4 bases and J shed 7 bases, with 14 bases lying between them. CDR3 region: CSVVYSQGNEQFF. CDR3 DNA sequence: TGCAGCGTTGTCTACTCACAGGGTAATGAGCAGTTCTTC.

The chain carries TRBV4-1 and TRBJ2-2; no clear D gene. V shed 1 base and J shed 5 bases, with 8 bases lying between them. The CDR3 length is 14 residues. The germline V gene has CDR1 MGHRA and CDR2 YSYEKL. The CDR3 protein is CASSQVPTTGELFF. The DNA for the CDR3 is TGCGCCAGCAGCCAAGTCCCGACAACCGGGGAGCTGTTTTTT.